This TCR beta chain was sequenced during a study of early T cells in non-severe SARS-CoV-2 infection. Study-level information: Sequencing input comprised bulk RNA from unsorted whole blood; chain pairing was not available.

Study-level findings and limits: Comparison of clonotypes with VDJdb favored anti-spike CD8 responses while missing private and CD4 specificities.

Unique molecular identifiers (one per individual cDNA molecule) were attached. TCRdb re-derived calls from the 5' RACE reads in MiXCR, one entry per CDR3 protein. The profile covers tens of thousands of distinct CDR3 sequences, with about 5% appearing a single time and around 5% taken by the ten largest. This clonotype has at least ten counts. Its antigen is undetermined. The sequenced material came from whole blood. This sequence originates from an adult who was a healthcare worker with PCR-confirmed SARS-CoV-2 infection or an uninfected control (not recorded which).

The CDR3 sequence: CASSLERGNEQFF. In DNA form, the CDR3 reads TGTGCCAGCAGCTTGGAGCGGGGCAATGAGCAGTTCTTC. This chain links TRBV2 with TRBJ2-1; TRBD2 agrees at 7 bases. CDR1 and CDR2 from the germline V gene are SNHLY and FYNNEI. The V and J ends lost 6 bases and 6 bases, in that order; junction bases with no gene match: 5. The CDR3 sequence is 13 residues long.